This T cell receptor beta chain was sequenced for a study of T cells in Graves' hyperthyroidism and ophthalmopathy. Study-wide background: Peripheral blood was acquired at first diagnosis, ahead of any therapy whatsoever.

From RNA transcripts, TCR beta CDR3 regions were amplified. HTBI primers were used for first-round RT-PCR of the TCR CDR3. TCRdb re-called the multiplex PCR reads with MiXCR, one entry per CDR3 protein. This sample has roughly 600,000 distinct CDR3 sequences, with 14% found just once. Each person with ophthalmopathy scored at least 3 on the Clinical Activity Score, reached NOSPECS grade 4 or higher, and had been ill under 3 months. Uncontrolled infection, other autoimmune disease, pregnancy or lactation barred patients from enrollment. The CDR3 sequence is 12 residues long. Germline assignment: CDR1 MDHEN and CDR2 SYDVKM. Trimming took 1 base from V and 10 from J, leaving 7 bases between them. This clonotype was seen a handful of times.

The V and J genes are TRBV28 and TRBJ1-4; D gene uncertain. The clonotype was recovered from a woman aged 50 to 60 with Graves' ophthalmopathy. The sequencing sample was made of blood. The CDR3 bases are TGTGCCAGCAGTTTATTTGGGTTAAAACTGTTTTTT. Translation gives CASSLFGLKLFF.